This entry lists 14 T cell receptor beta chains sequenced from one sample in a study of cytomegalovirus exposure and HLA in healthy donors. Primers included in the PCR were 60 Vbeta and 13 Jbeta primers. Profiling relied on immunoSEQ multiplex PCR, and the TCRdb table lists in-frame clones only, not all of them. The profile covers approximately 110,000 clones, with about 70% appearing a single time and roughly 13% taken by the ten largest. The specimen sequenced was PBMCs. The receptors here all came from a woman aged 55-70 years in good health and CMV-seropositive.

This clone has only a few counts. The chain couples TRBV6-1 to TRBJ2-1, with 11 bases identical to TRBD2. Germline V gene lookup returns CDR1 MNHNS and CDR2 SASEGT. The ends lost 0 bases at V and 2 bases at J; junction bases unmatched: 0. There are 16 residues in the CDR3. CDR3: CASSEASGGAYNEQFF. The CDR3 nucleotides are TGTGCCAGCAGTGAAGCTAGCGGGGGGGCCTACAATGAGCAGTTCTTC.

This clone was detected once. This rearrangement joins TRBV6-5 to TRBJ1-5; the D is unclear. V was trimmed by 4 bases and J by 6 bases, leaving 10 bases between them. Germline V gene sequence: CDR1 MNHEY, CDR2 SVGAGI. There are 13 residues in the CDR3. The CDR3 loop reads CASSFFPGQPQHF. The CDR3 DNA reads as TGTGCCAGCAGTTTTTTTCCGGGTCAGCCCCAGCATTTT.

The V call is TRBV7-2, the J call TRBJ1-1; a weak D match, TRBD1 (6 bases). Germline CDR1 reads SGHTA; CDR2 reads FQGNSA. The germline V and J ends were trimmed by 5 bases and 1 base, with 14 bases remaining between them. There are 15 residues in the CDR3. CDR3 protein: CASSPQGRPNTEAFF. CDR3 coding DNA: TGTGCCAGCAGCCCACAGGGACGGCCGAACACTGAAGCTTTCTTT.

V usage is TRBV4-3 and J usage is TRBJ2-3, with 8 bases identical to TRBD2. The germline V gene has CDR1 LGHNA and CDR2 YSLEER. The CDR3 spans 15 residues. J was trimmed by 2 bases and V by 4 bases; bases with no gene match: 5. In DNA, the CDR3 is TGCGCCAGCAGCCTAAGCGGGGGTACCACAGATACGCAGTATTTT. Amino acids: CASSLSGGTTDTQYF.

On this clone itself: At one end the junction does not follow the germline gene, possibly because of a read error. V and J are TRBV7-3 and TRBJ2-7; 14 bases align to TRBD2. The CDR3 has 13 residues. CDR1 and CDR2 (germline): SGHTA, FQGTGA. The CDR3 spells CASSATSGGEQYF. For the CDR3, the DNA is TGTGCCAGCAGCGCGACTAGCGGGGGGGAGCAGTACTTT.

This clone was found a few times. The chain couples TRBV5-1 to TRBJ1-2, with TRBD1 identical over 9 bases. Germline CDR1 is SGHRS and CDR2 is YFSETQ. The V gene end was trimmed by 4 bases and the J gene end by 2 bases; junction bases not matched to a gene: 6. CDR3 length: 15 residues. This CDR3 is CASSQMTGGNYGYTF. CDR3 in DNA: TGCGCCAGCAGCCAGATGACAGGGGGGAACTATGGCTACACCTTC. The full variable domain, its missing parts supplied by reference TRBV5-1 and TRBJ1-2, is KAGVTQTPRYLIKTRGQQVTLSCSPISGHRSVSWYQQTPGQGLQFLFEYFSETQRNKGNFPGRFSGRQFSNSRSEMNVSTLELGDSALYLCASSQMTGGNYGYTFGSGTRLTVV.

The chain joins TRBV7-2 to TRBJ2-7; TRBD2 agrees at 10 bases. The trim removed 5 bases at V and 0 bases at J, leaving 4 bases unmatched. The CDR3 has 15 residues. CDR1 and CDR2 from the germline V gene are SGHTA and FQGNSA. The CDR3 loop reads CASSTLAGASYEQYF. The CDR3 DNA is TGTGCCAGCAGCACCCTAGCGGGAGCCTCCTACGAGCAGTACTTC.

The chain is built from TRBV5-1 and TRBJ1-1, with 9 nucleotides matching TRBD1. The germline CDR1 and CDR2 sequences are SGHRS and YFSETQ. Germline trimming cut 5 bases from V and 3 bases from J; bases unmatched to any gene: 8. CDR3 size: 15 residues. The CDR3 nucleotides read TGCGCCAGCAGGGGGGACAGGGCTCGCGACACTGAAGCTTTCTTT. It yields the protein CASRGDRARDTEAFF.

V usage is TRBV7-2 and J usage is TRBJ2-1; D possibly corresponds to TRBD1 (5 bases). Deletions cut 10 bases from V and 5 bases from J, with 15 bases between. CDR3 length equals 13 residues. Germline loops: CDR1 SGHTA, CDR2 FQGNSA. The CDR3 here is CATRKGPHNEQFF. CDR3 in DNA: TGTGCCACCAGAAAGGGGCCACACAATGAGCAGTTCTTC. Using reference TRBV7-2 and TRBJ2-1 for the parts outside the CDR3, the full variable domain is GAGVSQSPSNKVTEKGKDVELRCDPISGHTALYWYRQSLGQGLEFLIYFQGNSAPDKSGLPSDRFSAERTGGSVSTLTIQRTQQEDSAVYLCATRKGPHNEQFFGPGTRLTVL.

The rearrangement uses TRBV4-1 and TRBJ2-3; D remains unclear. Germline-derived CDR1 and CDR2 are MGHRA and YSYEKL. V lost 3 bases, J lost 0 bases, and 19 bases lay in between. This CDR3 region has 18 residues. For the CDR3, the DNA is TGCGCCAGCAGCCATGGTTTCCTAGGCAGAACAAGCACAGATACGCAGTATTTT. Protein sequence: CASSHGFLGRTSTDTQYF.

This chain connects TRBV2 to TRBJ1-2, with 8 nucleotides matching TRBD1. The CDR3 is 15 residues long. V was pared by 2 bases and J by 8 bases, with 10 bases of the junction left unmatched. CDR1 is SNHLY, CDR2 FYNNEI, per germline. Here the CDR3 DNA reads TGTGCCAGCAGTGAACTCCAACGCAGGGGGCAGGGCTACACCTTC. Translated, it gives CASSELQRRGQGYTF.

The genes are TRBV5-1 and TRBJ1-1, with a tentative D call TRBD1 (6 bases). V lost 1 base, J lost 0 bases, and 7 bases lay in between. Germline V lookup: CDR1 SGHRS, CDR2 YFSETQ. The CDR3 contains 14 residues. The CDR3 protein is CASSLRQVNTEAFF. CDR3 nucleotides: TGCGCCAGCAGCTTGCGACAGGTGAACACTGAAGCTTTCTTT. Drawing the rest from reference TRBV5-1 and TRBJ1-1, the complete variable domain is KAGVTQTPRYLIKTRGQQVTLSCSPISGHRSVSWYQQTPGQGLQFLFEYFSETQRNKGNFPGRFSGRQFSNSRSEMNVSTLELGDSALYLCASSLRQVNTEAFFGQGTRLTVV.

This chain uses TRBV2 with TRBJ2-2; TRBD2 matches 10 bases. Germline values: CDR1 SNHLY, CDR2 FYNNEI. After removal of 6 bases from V and 4 bases from J, the junction contained 5 bases not matched to a gene. This CDR3 comprises 15 residues. CDR3 nucleotides: TGTGCCAGCAGGCTAGCGGGAGTGTCCACCGGGGAGCTGTTTTTT. Translation: CASRLAGVSTGELFF.

This rearrangement joins TRBV11-2 to TRBJ2-7; TRBD1 aligns across 8 bases. V dropped 4 bases and J dropped 0; count of bases not matched to a gene: 5. The length of the CDR3 is 15 residues. From germline, CDR1 is SGHAT and CDR2 FQNNGV. Here the CDR3 reads CASSSGDRSSYEQYF. The CDR3 nucleotides read TGTGCCAGCAGCTCGGGGGACAGGAGCTCCTACGAGCAGTACTTC.